The 5 T cell receptor beta chains in this list originate from one sample, sequenced in a study of CD8 T cells in Susac syndrome. Reverse transcription used roughly 0.5 to 1 ug RNA and random hexamers. Each CDR3 protein gets one entry after TCRdb re-called the immunoSEQ multiplex PCR reads with MiXCR. Of some 150,000 distinct CDR3 sequences listed, approximately 95% are singletons. Sequenced: CD4+ T cells from PBMCs. Receptor source: a human donor with Susac syndrome.

The chain combines TRBV20-1 with TRBJ2-5; D may be TRBD1 (6 bases). The CDR3 has 15 amino acids. Trimming stripped 6 bases from V and 4 bases from J, with 21 bases between. Germline V lookup: CDR1 DFQATT, CDR2 SNEGSKA (reference sequence). The CDR3: CSAHIARGMRETQYF. In DNA form, the CDR3 reads TGCAGTGCCCATATAGCAAGGGGGATGAGAGAGACCCAGTACTTC.

The gene calls are TRBV5-6 and TRBJ2-3; 8 nucleotides match TRBD2. J gave up 3 bases and V 3 bases, and 6 bases lay outside the gene matches. Per the germline V gene, CDR1 is SGHDT and CDR2 is YYEEEE. This CDR3 contains 15 residues. The CDR3 nucleotides are TGTGCCAGCAGCTGGAGCGGGAGTGGGACAGATACGCAGTATTTT. Translated: CASSWSGSGTDTQYF.

The chain combines TRBV2 with TRBJ2-7; D is perhaps TRBD2 (6 bases). In germline, CDR1 is SNHLY, CDR2 FYNNEI. V lost 6 bases and J 6 bases, leaving 21 bases between the germline ends. The CDR3 consists of 15 residues. CDR3 nucleotide sequence: TGTGCCAGCAGAGTGGGCGGTGTGCGGGGTAGCGAGCAGTACTTC. It is translated as CASRVGGVRGSEQYF.

The chain couples TRBV29-1 to TRBJ2-1; D possibly matches TRBD1 or TRBD2 (5 bases each). V was trimmed by 4 bases and J by 6 bases, leaving 19 bases between them. Germline CDR1 reads SQVTM; CDR2 reads ANQGSEA. The CDR3 contains 15 residues. The CDR3, as DNA: TGCAGCGTTGCCAGTTGGGACCGTTCACGCAATGAGCAGTTCTTC. Protein: CSVASWDRSRNEQFF.

This chain joins TRBV2 and TRBJ2-1; TRBD1 matches 7 bases. Losses at the gene ends were 6 bases for V and 10 bases for J; bases not matched to a gene: 12. Germline CDR1 and CDR2: SNHLY and FYNNEI. This CDR3 contains 14 residues. The CDR3 DNA sequence: TGTGCCAGCAGCGCGTCAGACAGGGTCCAGGAGCAGTTCTTC. Its protein product is CASSASDRVQEQFF.